This T cell receptor beta chain was obtained from a study of tumor T cells in aggressive B-cell lymphoma. The method was immunoSEQ multiplex PCR; TCRdb's version includes in-frame clones alone and lacks a portion of them. The table shows 8,500 to 9,500 clones, with about 85% occurring only once. The CDR3 consists of 15 residues. Germline CDR1 reads SGHDT; CDR2 reads YYEEEE. Germline trimming cut 3 bases from V and 4 bases from J; bases unmatched to any gene: 4. The J gene is TRBJ2-1, the V gene TRBV5-6, with 10 bases matching TRBD2. The origin of this receptor is an adult with diffuse large B cell lymphoma. The sample consisted of tumor tissue. Written as DNA, the CDR3 is TGTGCCAGCAGCTCGGGACTAGCGAGATACAATGAGCAGTTCTTC. Its translation: CASSSGLARYNEQFF.